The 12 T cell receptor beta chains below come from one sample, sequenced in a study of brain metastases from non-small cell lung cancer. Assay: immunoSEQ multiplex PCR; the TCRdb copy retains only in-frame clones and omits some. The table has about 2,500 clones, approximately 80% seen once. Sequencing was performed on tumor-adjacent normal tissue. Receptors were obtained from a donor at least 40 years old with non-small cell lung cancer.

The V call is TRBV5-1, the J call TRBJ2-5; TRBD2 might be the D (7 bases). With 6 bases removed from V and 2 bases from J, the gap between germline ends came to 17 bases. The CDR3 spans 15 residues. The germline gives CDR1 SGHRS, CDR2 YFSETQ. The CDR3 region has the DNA TGCGCCAGCATTCCCATGGGGGGGGCTCAAGAGACCCAGTACTTC. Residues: CASIPMGGAQETQYF.

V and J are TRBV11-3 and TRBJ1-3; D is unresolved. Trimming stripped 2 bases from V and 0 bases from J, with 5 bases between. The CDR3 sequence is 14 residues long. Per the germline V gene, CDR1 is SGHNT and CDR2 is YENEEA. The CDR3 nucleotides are TGTGCCAGCAGCTTAATGAACTCTGGAAACACCATATATTTT. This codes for CASSLMNSGNTIYF.

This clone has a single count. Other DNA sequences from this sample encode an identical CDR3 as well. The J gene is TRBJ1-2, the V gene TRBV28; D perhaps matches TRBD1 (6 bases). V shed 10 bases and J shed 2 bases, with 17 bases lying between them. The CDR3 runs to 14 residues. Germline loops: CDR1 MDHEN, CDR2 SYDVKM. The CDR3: CATTGGDSNYGYTF. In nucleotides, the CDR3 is TGTGCCACTACCGGGGGCGATTCCAACTATGGCTACACCTTC.

CDR3 loop: CATQKGLSGANVLTF. The DNA of the CDR3 is TGTGCCACCCAAAAGGGGCTCTCTGGGGCCAACGTCCTGACTTTC. This chain uses TRBV7-9 with TRBJ2-6; TRBD1 is a possible D gene (5 bases). V was shortened by 10 bases and J by 0 bases, with 13 bases between the two germline ends. Germline V CDR1 and CDR2: SEHNR, FQNEAQ (reference sequence). The CDR3 covers 15 residues.

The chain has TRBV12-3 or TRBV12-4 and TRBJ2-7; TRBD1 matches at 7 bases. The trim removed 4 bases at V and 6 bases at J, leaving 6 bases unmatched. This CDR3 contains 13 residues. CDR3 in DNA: TGTGCCAGCAGTTGGGACAGTCGAGGCGAGCAGTACTTC. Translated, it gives CASSWDSRGEQYF.

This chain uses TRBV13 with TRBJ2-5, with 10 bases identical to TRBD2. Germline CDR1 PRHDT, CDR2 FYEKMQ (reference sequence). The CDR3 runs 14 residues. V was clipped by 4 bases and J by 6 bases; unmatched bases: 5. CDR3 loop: CASSSLAGGKTQYF. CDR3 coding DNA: TGTGCCAGCAGCTCCTTAGCGGGGGGAAAGACCCAGTACTTC.

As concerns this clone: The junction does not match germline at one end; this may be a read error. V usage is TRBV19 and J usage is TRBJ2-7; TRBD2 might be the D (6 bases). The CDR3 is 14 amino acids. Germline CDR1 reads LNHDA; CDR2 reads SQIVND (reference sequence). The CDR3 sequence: CASGMTSNLYEQYF. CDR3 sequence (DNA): TGTGCCAGTGGTATGACTAGTAACCTTTACGAGCAGTACTTC.

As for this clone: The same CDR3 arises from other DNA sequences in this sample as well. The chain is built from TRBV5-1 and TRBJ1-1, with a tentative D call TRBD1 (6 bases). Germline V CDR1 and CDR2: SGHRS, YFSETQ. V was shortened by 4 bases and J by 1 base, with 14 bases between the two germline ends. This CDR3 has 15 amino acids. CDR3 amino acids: CASSTGGSGNTEAFF. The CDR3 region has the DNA TGCGCCAGCAGCACGGGGGGCTCGGGGAACACTGAAGCTTTCTTT.

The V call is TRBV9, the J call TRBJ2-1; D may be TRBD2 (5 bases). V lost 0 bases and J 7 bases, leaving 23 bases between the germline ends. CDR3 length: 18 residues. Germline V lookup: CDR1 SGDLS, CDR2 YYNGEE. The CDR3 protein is CASSVDASGTPRGNEQFF. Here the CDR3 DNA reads TGTGCCAGCAGCGTAGACGCAAGCGGAACCCCTCGAGGGAATGAGCAGTTCTTC.

The CDR3 reads CASSEGVSRNEAFF. The CDR3, as DNA: TGTGCCAGCAGTGAAGGGGTCTCGCGGAATGAAGCTTTCTTT. The V call is TRBV2, the J call TRBJ1-1; D unresolved. V was clipped by 1 base and J by 7 bases, with 13 bases between them. Germline V CDR1 and CDR2: SNHLY, FYNNEI. The CDR3 has 14 amino acids.

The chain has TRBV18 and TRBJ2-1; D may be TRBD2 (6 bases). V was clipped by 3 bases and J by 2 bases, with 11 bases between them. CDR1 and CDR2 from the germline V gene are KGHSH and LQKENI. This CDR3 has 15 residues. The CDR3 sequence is CASSPERLAYNEQFF. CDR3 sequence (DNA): TGTGCCAGCTCACCGGAGAGACTAGCCTACAATGAGCAGTTCTTC. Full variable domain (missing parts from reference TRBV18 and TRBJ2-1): NAGVMQNPRHLVRRRGQEARLRCSPMKGHSHVYWYRQLPEEGLKFMVYLQKENIIDESGMPKERFSAEFPKEGPSILRIQQVVRGDSAAYFCASSPERLAYNEQFFGPGTRLTVL.

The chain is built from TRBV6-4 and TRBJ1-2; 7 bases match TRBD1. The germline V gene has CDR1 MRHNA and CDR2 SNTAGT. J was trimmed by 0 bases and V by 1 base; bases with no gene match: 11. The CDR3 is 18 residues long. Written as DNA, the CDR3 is TGTGCCAGCAGTGACTTCCACCGGGACAGTCGAGCTAACTATGGCTACACCTTC. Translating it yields CASSDFHRDSRANYGYTF.